This T cell receptor (beta chain) was captured by sequencing in a study of preoperative IRX-2 immunotherapy in early breast cancer. Measured with immunoSEQ multiplex PCR; TCRdb has only the in-frame clones, and not every one. This table has about 67,000 clones, approximately 94% appearing once. Treatment defined: preoperative locoregional IRX-2 cytokine immunotherapy. This phase Ib study tested locoregional IRX-2 cytokine immunotherapy given before surgery. The V end lost 4 bases, the J end lost 8 bases, and 22 bases lay between the germline ends. The germline V gene encodes CDR1 GTSNPN and CDR2 SVGIG (reference sequence). The CDR3 has 15 amino acids.

This sequence was found in a human donor with breast cancer. This specimen was acquired from a patient treated with IRX-2 immunotherapy. The rearrangement uses TRBV30 and TRBJ2-3; tentative D call: TRBD2 (6 bases). CDR3 DNA sequence: TGTGCCTGGACCCTCGACACACGGAGGGCCTCTACGCAGTATTTT. Its protein is CAWTLDTRRASTQYF.